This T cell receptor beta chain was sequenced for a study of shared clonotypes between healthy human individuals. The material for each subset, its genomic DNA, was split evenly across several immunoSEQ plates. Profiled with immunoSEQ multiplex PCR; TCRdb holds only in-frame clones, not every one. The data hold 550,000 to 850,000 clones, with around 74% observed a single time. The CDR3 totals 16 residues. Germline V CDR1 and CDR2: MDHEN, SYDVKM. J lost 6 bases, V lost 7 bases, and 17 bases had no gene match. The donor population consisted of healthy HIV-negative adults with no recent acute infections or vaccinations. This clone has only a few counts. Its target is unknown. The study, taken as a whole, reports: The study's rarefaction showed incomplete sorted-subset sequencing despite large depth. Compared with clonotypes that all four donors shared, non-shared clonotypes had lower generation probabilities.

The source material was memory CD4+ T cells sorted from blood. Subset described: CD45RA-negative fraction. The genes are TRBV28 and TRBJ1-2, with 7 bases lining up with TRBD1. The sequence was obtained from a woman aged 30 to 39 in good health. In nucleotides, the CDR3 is TGTGCCAGCACCCTCATGCGGGCAGGGGGGACAGATGGCTACACCTTC. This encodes CASTLMRAGGTDGYTF.